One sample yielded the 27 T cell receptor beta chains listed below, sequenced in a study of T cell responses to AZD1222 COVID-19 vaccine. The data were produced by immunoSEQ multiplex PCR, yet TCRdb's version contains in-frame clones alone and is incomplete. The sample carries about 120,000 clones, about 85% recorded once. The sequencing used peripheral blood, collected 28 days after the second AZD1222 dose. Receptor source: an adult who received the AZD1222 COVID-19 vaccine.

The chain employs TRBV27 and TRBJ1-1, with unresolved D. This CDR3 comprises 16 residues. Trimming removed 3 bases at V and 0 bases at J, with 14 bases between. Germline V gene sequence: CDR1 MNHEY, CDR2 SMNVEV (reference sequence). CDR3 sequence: CASSFRGRSLNTEAFF. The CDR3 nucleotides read TGTGCCAGCAGTTTCCGAGGACGGTCGTTGAACACTGAAGCTTTCTTT.

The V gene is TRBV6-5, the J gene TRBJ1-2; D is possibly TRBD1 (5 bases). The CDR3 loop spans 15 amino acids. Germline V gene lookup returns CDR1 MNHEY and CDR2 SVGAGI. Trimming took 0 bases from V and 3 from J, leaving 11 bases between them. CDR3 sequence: CASSYSGTNDYGYTF. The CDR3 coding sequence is TGTGCCAGCAGTTACTCCGGGACGAATGACTATGGCTACACCTTC.

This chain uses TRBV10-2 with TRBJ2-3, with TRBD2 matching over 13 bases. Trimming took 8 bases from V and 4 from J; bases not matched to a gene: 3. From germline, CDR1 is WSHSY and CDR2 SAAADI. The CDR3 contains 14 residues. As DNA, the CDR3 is TGCGCCAGCCTACTAGCGGGGGGGTCAGATACGCAGTATTTT. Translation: CASLLAGGSDTQYF.

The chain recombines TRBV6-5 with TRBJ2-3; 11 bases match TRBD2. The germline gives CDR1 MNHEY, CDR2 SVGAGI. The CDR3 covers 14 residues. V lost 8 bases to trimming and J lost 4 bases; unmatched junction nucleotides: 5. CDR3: CASGSGGAPDTQYF. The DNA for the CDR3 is TGTGCCAGCGGTAGCGGGGGGGCCCCAGATACGCAGTATTTT.

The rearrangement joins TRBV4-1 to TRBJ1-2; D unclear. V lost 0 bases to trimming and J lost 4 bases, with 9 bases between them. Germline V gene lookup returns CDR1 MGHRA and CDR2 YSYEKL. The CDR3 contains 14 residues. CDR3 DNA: TGCGCCAGCAGCCAAGATCAGCTTGTCTATGGCTACACCTTC. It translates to CASSQDQLVYGYTF.

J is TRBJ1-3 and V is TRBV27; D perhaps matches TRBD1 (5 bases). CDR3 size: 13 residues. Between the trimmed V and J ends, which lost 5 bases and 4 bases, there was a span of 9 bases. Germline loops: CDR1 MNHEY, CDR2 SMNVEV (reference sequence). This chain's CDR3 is CASSPGLGNTIYF. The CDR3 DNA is TGTGCCAGCAGTCCAGGGTTAGGAAACACCATATATTTT.

CDR3 residues: CATRDPGAAKNIQYF. The CDR3 DNA follows: TGTGCCACCAGAGACCCCGGAGCAGCCAAAAACATTCAGTACTTC. V is TRBV11-3 and J is TRBJ2-4; D not certain. From germline, CDR1 is SGHNT and CDR2 YENEEA. Trimming left V 10 bases short and J 0 bases short, with 16 bases between. The CDR3 runs to 15 residues.

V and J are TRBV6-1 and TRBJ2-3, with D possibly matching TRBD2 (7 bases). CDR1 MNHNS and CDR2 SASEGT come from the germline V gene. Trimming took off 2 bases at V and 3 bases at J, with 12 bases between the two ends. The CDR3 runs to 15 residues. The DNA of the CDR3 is TGTGCCAGCAGTGAACGGGGGGCTGTTACAGATACGCAGTATTTT. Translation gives CASSERGAVTDTQYF.

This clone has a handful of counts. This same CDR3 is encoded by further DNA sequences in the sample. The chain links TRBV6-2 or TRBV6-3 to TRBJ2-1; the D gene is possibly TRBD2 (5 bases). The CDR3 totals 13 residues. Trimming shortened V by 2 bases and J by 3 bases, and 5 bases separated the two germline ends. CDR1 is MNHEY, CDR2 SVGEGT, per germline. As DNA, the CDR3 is TGTGCCAGCAGTTACCGGGACTACAATGAGCAGTTCTTC. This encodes CASSYRDYNEQFF.

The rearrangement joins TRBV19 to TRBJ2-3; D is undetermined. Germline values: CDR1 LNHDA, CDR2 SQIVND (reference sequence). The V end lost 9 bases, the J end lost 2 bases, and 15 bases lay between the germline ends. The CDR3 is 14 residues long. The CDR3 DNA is TGTGCCAGCCGCCTGATGGGGTACACAGATACGCAGTATTTT. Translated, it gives CASRLMGYTDTQYF.

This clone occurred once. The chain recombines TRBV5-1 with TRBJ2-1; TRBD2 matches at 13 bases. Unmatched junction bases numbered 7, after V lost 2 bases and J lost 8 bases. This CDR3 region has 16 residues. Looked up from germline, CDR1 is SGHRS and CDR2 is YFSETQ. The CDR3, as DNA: TGCGCCAGCAGCTTCGCCACTAGCGGGGGGGAGCATGAGCAGTTCTTC. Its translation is CASSFATSGGEHEQFF.

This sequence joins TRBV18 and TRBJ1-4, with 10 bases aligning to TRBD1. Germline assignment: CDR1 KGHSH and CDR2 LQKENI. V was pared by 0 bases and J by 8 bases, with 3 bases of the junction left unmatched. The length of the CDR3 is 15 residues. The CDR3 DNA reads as TGTGCCAGCTCACCACCTATGGACAGGGGGGAAAAACTGTTTTTT. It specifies CASSPPMDRGEKLFF.

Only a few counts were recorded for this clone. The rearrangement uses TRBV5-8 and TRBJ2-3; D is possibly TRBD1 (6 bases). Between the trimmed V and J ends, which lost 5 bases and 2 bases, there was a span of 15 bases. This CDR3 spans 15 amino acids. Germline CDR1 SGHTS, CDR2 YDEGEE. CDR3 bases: TGTGCCAGCAGAAGGGGGTCCGGGGTCACAGATACGCAGTATTTT. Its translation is CASRRGSGVTDTQYF.

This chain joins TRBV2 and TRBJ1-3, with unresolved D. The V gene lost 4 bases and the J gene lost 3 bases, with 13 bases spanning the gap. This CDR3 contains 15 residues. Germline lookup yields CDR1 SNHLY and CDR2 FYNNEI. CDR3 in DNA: TGTGCCAGCAGTGCCCTGGGCTCCGGTGGAAACACCATATATTTT. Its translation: CASSALGSGGNTIYF. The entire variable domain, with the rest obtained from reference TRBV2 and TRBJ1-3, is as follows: EPEVTQTPSHQVTQMGQEVILRCVPISNHLYFYWYRQILGQKVEFLVSFYNNEISEKSEIFDDQFSVERPDGSNFTLKIRSTKLEDSAMYFCASSALGSGGNTIYFGEGSWLTVV.

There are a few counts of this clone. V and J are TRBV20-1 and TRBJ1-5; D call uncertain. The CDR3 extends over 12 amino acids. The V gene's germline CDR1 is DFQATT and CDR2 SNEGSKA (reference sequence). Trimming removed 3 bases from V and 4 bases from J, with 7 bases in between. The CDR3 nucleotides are TGCAGTGCTAGTGGTACAAATCAGCCCCAGCATTTT. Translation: CSASGTNQPQHF.

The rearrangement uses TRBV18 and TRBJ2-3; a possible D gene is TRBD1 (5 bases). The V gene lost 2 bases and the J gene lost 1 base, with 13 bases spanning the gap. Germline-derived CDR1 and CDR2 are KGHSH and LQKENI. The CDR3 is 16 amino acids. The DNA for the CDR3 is TGTGCCAGCTCACCAGGGCAGGGATCCGGCACAGATACGCAGTATTTT. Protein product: CASSPGQGSGTDTQYF.

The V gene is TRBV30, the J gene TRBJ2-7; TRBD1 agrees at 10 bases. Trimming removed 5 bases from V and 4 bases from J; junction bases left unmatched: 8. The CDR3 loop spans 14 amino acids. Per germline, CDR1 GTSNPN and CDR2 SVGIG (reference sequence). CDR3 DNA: TGTGCCTGGCATAAGACAGGGGGCATGTACGAGCAGTACTTC. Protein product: CAWHKTGGMYEQYF.

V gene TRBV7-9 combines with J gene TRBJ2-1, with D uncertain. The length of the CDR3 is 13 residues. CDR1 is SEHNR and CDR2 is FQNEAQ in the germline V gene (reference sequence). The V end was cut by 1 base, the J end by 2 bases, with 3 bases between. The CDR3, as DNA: TGTGCCAGCAGCTTAGGGACCTACAATGAGCAGTTCTTC. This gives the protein CASSLGTYNEQFF.

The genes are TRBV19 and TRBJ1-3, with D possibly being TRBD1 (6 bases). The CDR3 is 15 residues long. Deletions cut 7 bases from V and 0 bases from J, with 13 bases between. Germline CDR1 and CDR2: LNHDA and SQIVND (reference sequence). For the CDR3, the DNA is TGTGCCAGTATCCCGGGGGCAAGCTCTGGAAACACCATATATTTT. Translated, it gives CASIPGASSGNTIYF.

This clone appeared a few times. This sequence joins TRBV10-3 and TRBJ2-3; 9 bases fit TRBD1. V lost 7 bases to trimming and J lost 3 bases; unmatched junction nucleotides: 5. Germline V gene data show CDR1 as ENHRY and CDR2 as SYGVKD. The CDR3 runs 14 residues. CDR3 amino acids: CAIKGDRETDTQYF. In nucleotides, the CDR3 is TGTGCCATCAAGGGGGACAGGGAAACAGATACGCAGTATTTT.

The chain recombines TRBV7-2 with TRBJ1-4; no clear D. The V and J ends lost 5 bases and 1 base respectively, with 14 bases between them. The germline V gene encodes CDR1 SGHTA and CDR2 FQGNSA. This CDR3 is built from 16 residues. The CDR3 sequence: CASSTRKDLTNEKLFF. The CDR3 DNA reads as TGTGCCAGCAGCACCCGCAAGGACCTAACTAATGAAAAACTGTTTTTT.

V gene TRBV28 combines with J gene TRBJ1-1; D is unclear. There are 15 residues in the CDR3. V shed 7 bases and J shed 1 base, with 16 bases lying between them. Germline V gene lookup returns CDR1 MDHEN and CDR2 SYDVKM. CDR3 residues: CASKAYSKPNTEAFF. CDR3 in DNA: TGTGCCAGCAAGGCCTATTCAAAACCGAACACTGAAGCTTTCTTT. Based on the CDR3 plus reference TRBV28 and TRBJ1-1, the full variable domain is DVKVTQSSRYLVKRTGEKVFLECVQDMDHENMFWYRQDPGLGLRLIYFSYDVKMKEKGDIPEGYSVSREKKERFSLILESASTNQTSMYLCASKAYSKPNTEAFFGQGTRLTVV.

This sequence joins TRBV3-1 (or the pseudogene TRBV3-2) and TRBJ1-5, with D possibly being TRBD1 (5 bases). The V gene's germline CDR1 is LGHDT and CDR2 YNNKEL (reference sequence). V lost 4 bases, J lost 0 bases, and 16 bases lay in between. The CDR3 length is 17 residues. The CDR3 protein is CASSRPLIDSSNQPQHF. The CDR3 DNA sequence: TGTGCCAGCAGCCGTCCACTCATCGACAGTAGCAATCAGCCCCAGCATTTT.

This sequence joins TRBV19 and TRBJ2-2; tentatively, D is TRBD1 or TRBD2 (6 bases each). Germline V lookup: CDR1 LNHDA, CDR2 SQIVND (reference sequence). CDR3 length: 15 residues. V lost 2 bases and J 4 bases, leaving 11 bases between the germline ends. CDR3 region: CASSIKGGGTGELFF. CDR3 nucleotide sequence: TGTGCCAGTAGTATAAAAGGGGGAGGCACCGGGGAGCTGTTTTTT.

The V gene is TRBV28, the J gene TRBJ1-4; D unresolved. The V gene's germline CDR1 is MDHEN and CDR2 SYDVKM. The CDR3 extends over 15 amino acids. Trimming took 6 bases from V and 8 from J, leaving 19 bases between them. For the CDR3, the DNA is TGTGCCAGCAGCGCTGGTCTCTCCCTACGAGAAAAACTGTTTTTT. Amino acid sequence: CASSAGLSLREKLFF.

The CDR3 DNA is TGTGCCAGCAGTCAACCCAGGGATAGGGCAGTACACGAGCAGTACTTC. Amino acid sequence: CASSQPRDRAVHEQYF. V usage is TRBV2 and J usage is TRBJ2-7, with D possibly matching TRBD1 (5 bases). The CDR3 extends over 16 amino acids. V was clipped by 5 bases and J by 5 bases, with 22 bases between them. Germline values: CDR1 SNHLY, CDR2 FYNNEI.

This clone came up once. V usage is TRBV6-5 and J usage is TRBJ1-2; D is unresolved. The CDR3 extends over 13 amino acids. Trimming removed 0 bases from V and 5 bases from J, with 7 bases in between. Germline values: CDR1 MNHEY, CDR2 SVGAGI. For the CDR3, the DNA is TGTGCCAGCAGTTACTCGGCAGCATATGGCTACACCTTC. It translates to CASSYSAAYGYTF.